A selection of T cell receptor beta chains follows, all from one sample in a study of T cells after yellow fever vaccination. From the 5' RACE reads, TCRdb called clonotypes with MiXCR, one entry per CDR3 protein. The table lists hundreds of thousands of distinct CDR3 sequences, approximately 12% of them singletons. Sequencing was performed on CD4+ T cells sorted from PBMCs, taken 15 days after the yellow fever booster vaccination. Receptor source: a man aged 18-30 years who received the YFV17D yellow fever vaccine. CDR3s include the opening cysteine and the closing phenylalanine or tryptophan. Each record gives: D gene, CDR3 length, V gene, clone size, J gene, CDR3 DNA, CDR3 protein. D genes are given only for firm matches. Only some rows state a clone size, as once, few, many or a class for expanded clones.

D gene: TRBD1
CDR3 length: 18
V gene: TRBV7-2
clone size: .
J gene: TRBJ2-1
CDR3 DNA: TGTGCCAGCAGCTTAGTTACCGCCGGGACAGGGGTCTACAATGAGCAGTTCTTC
CDR3 protein: CASSLVTAGTGVYNEQFF

D gene: .
CDR3 length: 16
V gene: TRBV7-2
clone size: few
J gene: TRBJ2-5
CDR3 DNA: TGTGCCAGCAGCCCAAGAGGGGCAGCTAATCAAGAGACCCAGTACTTC
CDR3 protein: CASSPRGAANQETQYF

D gene: TRBD1
CDR3 length: 16
V gene: TRBV4-1
clone size: few
J gene: TRBJ1-5
CDR3 DNA: TGCGCCAGCAGCCAAGTCTGGGGACAGGGCGAGCAGCCCCAGCATTTT
CDR3 protein: CASSQVWGQGEQPQHF

D gene: TRBD1
CDR3 length: 13
V gene: TRBV6-2/TRBV6-3
clone size: .
J gene: TRBJ2-7
CDR3 DNA: TGTGCCACCAGGGACAGCTCTTACTACGAGCAGTACTTC
CDR3 protein: CATRDSSYYEQYF

D gene: TRBD1
CDR3 length: 15
V gene: TRBV5-1
clone size: .
J gene: TRBJ1-1
CDR3 DNA: TGCGCCAGCAGCAAGCCAGACAGGGGCGGCACTGAAGCTTTCTTT
CDR3 protein: CASSKPDRGGTEAFF

D gene: .
CDR3 length: 17
V gene: TRBV6-1
clone size: few
J gene: TRBJ1-2
CDR3 DNA: TGTGCCAGCACCAGGGAAACTCAGGGGAATCTTAACTATGGCTACACCTTC
CDR3 protein: CASTRETQGNLNYGYTF

D gene: TRBD1
CDR3 length: 14
V gene: TRBV11-2
clone size: many
J gene: TRBJ1-5
CDR3 DNA: TGTGCCAGCAGTGACAGGGGCGCCAATCAGCCCCAGCATTTT
CDR3 protein: CASSDRGANQPQHF

D gene: .
CDR3 length: 13
V gene: TRBV18
clone size: few
J gene: TRBJ2-5
CDR3 DNA: TGTGCCAGCTCACCACAAAACCAAGAGACCCAGTACTTC
CDR3 protein: CASSPQNQETQYF

D gene: .
CDR3 length: 15
V gene: TRBV19
clone size: .
J gene: TRBJ1-2
CDR3 DNA: TGTGCCAGTAGTATTGTGGGCAGGGGCACCTATGGCTACACCTTC
CDR3 protein: CASSIVGRGTYGYTF

D gene: TRBD1
CDR3 length: 14
V gene: TRBV15
clone size: many
J gene: TRBJ1-2
CDR3 DNA: TGTGCCACCAGCAGCCGCAGGGGGCCGAATGGCTACACCTTC
CDR3 protein: CATSSRRGPNGYTF

D gene: TRBD2
CDR3 length: 15
V gene: TRBV5-4
clone size: few
J gene: TRBJ2-1
CDR3 DNA: TGTGCCAGCAGTTTGACTAGCGGGGTTTACAATGAGCAGTTCTTC
CDR3 protein: CASSLTSGVYNEQFF

D gene: .
CDR3 length: 13
V gene: TRBV11-2
clone size: few
J gene: TRBJ1-5
CDR3 DNA: TGTGCCAGCAGCCGCGGGGGCCGCCAGCCCCAGCATTTT
CDR3 protein: CASSRGGRQPQHF

D gene: TRBD1
CDR3 length: 14
V gene: TRBV18
clone size: .
J gene: TRBJ2-7
CDR3 DNA: TGTGCCAGCTCACCACAGGGGGCGGACTACGAGCAGTACTTC
CDR3 protein: CASSPQGADYEQYF

D gene: TRBD2
CDR3 length: 17
V gene: TRBV12-3/TRBV12-4
clone size: .
J gene: TRBJ2-3
CDR3 DNA: TGTGCCAGCACCCTTGGGGCTAGCGGGGGGGGTGTAGATACGCAGTATTTT
CDR3 protein: CASTLGASGGGVDTQYF

D gene: .
CDR3 length: 15
V gene: TRBV7-2
clone size: .
J gene: TRBJ1-2
CDR3 DNA: TGTGCCAGCAGCTTAAGGGCAGGGGCTAACTATGGCTACACCTTC
CDR3 protein: CASSLRAGANYGYTF

D gene: .
CDR3 length: 14
V gene: TRBV6-5
clone size: .
J gene: TRBJ1-2
CDR3 DNA: TGTGCCAGCAGTTGGGTACAGGGCAGCGGGGGCTACACCTTC
CDR3 protein: CASSWVQGSGGYTF

D gene: .
CDR3 length: 14
V gene: TRBV12-3/TRBV12-4
clone size: .
J gene: TRBJ2-2
CDR3 DNA: TGTGCCAGCAGCCGAGCAGAGATCCCGGGGGAGCTGTTTTTT
CDR3 protein: CASSRAEIPGELFF

D gene: .
CDR3 length: 13
V gene: TRBV4-3
clone size: .
J gene: TRBJ1-1
CDR3 DNA: TGCGCCAGCAGCCAGACACCCGACCAGGAAGCTTTCTTT
CDR3 protein: CASSQTPDQEAFF

D gene: TRBD1
CDR3 length: 15
V gene: TRBV12-3/TRBV12-4
clone size: .
J gene: TRBJ2-7
CDR3 DNA: TGTGCCAGCAGTTCCCGAGACAGGGGGACATACGAGCAGTACTTC
CDR3 protein: CASSSRDRGTYEQYF

D gene: .
CDR3 length: 12
V gene: TRBV2
clone size: .
J gene: TRBJ1-2
CDR3 DNA: TGTGCCAGCAGTGGAGAAGGGTTTGGCTACACCTTC
CDR3 protein: CASSGEGFGYTF

D gene: .
CDR3 length: 14
V gene: TRBV4-2
clone size: .
J gene: TRBJ1-6
CDR3 DNA: TGTGCCAGCAGCCAAGATCTACAAACCTCACCCCTCCACTTT
CDR3 protein: CASSQDLQTSPLHF

D gene: .
CDR3 length: 12
V gene: TRBV5-6
clone size: many
J gene: TRBJ2-7
CDR3 DNA: TGTGCCAGCAGGTATTCCTCCTACGAGCAGTACTTC
CDR3 protein: CASRYSSYEQYF

D gene: .
CDR3 length: 13
V gene: TRBV20-1
clone size: few
J gene: TRBJ2-3
CDR3 DNA: TGCAGTGCCACGGTTGCTAGCACAGATACGCAGTATTTT
CDR3 protein: CSATVASTDTQYF

D gene: TRBD1
CDR3 length: 15
V gene: TRBV18
clone size: .
J gene: TRBJ2-7
CDR3 DNA: TGTGCCAGCTCACCAGGGACAGGCGAATCCTACGAGCAGTACTTC
CDR3 protein: CASSPGTGESYEQYF

D gene: .
CDR3 length: 14
V gene: TRBV6-1
clone size: few
J gene: TRBJ1-2
CDR3 DNA: TGTGCCAGCAGTGACAGCCCTTTGACCTATGGCTACACCTTC
CDR3 protein: CASSDSPLTYGYTF

D gene: TRBD2
CDR3 length: 17
V gene: TRBV12-3/TRBV12-4
clone size: .
J gene: TRBJ2-5
CDR3 DNA: TGTGCCAGCAGCCTGACTAGCGGGGGGGCTCTCGCGGAGACCCAGTACTTC
CDR3 protein: CASSLTSGGALAETQYF

D gene: TRBD1
CDR3 length: 14
V gene: TRBV15
clone size: many
J gene: TRBJ2-2
CDR3 DNA: TGTGCCACCAGCAGAAACAGGGGGTCCGGGGAGCTGTTTTTT
CDR3 protein: CATSRNRGSGELFF

D gene: .
CDR3 length: 14
V gene: TRBV7-9
clone size: few
J gene: TRBJ1-4
CDR3 DNA: TGTGCCAGCAGCCGCACAGGGCTGGGGGAAAAACTGTTTTTT
CDR3 protein: CASSRTGLGEKLFF

D gene: TRBD2
CDR3 length: 14
V gene: TRBV5-1
clone size: .
J gene: TRBJ2-1
CDR3 DNA: TGCGCCAGCAGCTCCAATACGGAGGGAGGGAAGCAGTTCTTC
CDR3 protein: CASSSNTEGGKQFF

D gene: TRBD2
CDR3 length: 18
V gene: TRBV7-2
clone size: few
J gene: TRBJ2-3
CDR3 DNA: TGTGCCAGCAGCTTAGAGGGTCCGGAGCGGGGGGGCACAGATACGCAGTATTTT
CDR3 protein: CASSLEGPERGGTDTQYF

D gene: .
CDR3 length: 16
V gene: TRBV20-1
clone size: .
J gene: TRBJ1-4
CDR3 DNA: TGCAGTGCTACCCGGGTCGGGCCCGCAACTAATGAAAAACTGTTTTTT
CDR3 protein: CSATRVGPATNEKLFF

D gene: .
CDR3 length: 14
V gene: TRBV20-1
clone size: few
J gene: TRBJ2-6
CDR3 DNA: TGCAGTGCTACTCGGGGTCCCGGGGCCAACGTCCTGACTTTC
CDR3 protein: CSATRGPGANVLTF

D gene: TRBD1
CDR3 length: 16
V gene: TRBV5-4
clone size: few
J gene: TRBJ1-1
CDR3 DNA: TGTGCCAGCAAAACCGGGACAGGGGGGTTGGGCACTGAAGCTTTCTTT
CDR3 protein: CASKTGTGGLGTEAFF

D gene: .
CDR3 length: 13
V gene: TRBV3-1
clone size: many
J gene: TRBJ2-7
CDR3 DNA: TGTGCCAGCAGCCAAGAACTGTTGTTCGAGCAGTACTTC
CDR3 protein: CASSQELLFEQYF

D gene: TRBD1
CDR3 length: 13
V gene: TRBV20-1
clone size: .
J gene: TRBJ2-1
CDR3 DNA: TGCAGTGCTAGCACCGGGACAGGGAATGAGCAGTTCTTC
CDR3 protein: CSASTGTGNEQFF

D gene: TRBD1
CDR3 length: 16
V gene: TRBV7-9
clone size: few
J gene: TRBJ1-2
CDR3 DNA: TGTGCCAGCAGCCCGCCGGGGACAGGGGGCGTACATGGCTACACCTTC
CDR3 protein: CASSPPGTGGVHGYTF

D gene: .
CDR3 length: 15
V gene: TRBV6-2/TRBV6-3
clone size: many
J gene: TRBJ1-1
CDR3 DNA: TGTGCCAGCAGTTACGCCGGAAGGCGGGCGACTGAAGCTTTCTTT
CDR3 protein: CASSYAGRRATEAFF

D gene: TRBD1
CDR3 length: 17
V gene: TRBV4-1
clone size: .
J gene: TRBJ1-2
CDR3 DNA: TGCGCCAGCAGCACACTGAGGACAGGGCCAACTAACTATGGCTACACCTTC
CDR3 protein: CASSTLRTGPTNYGYTF

D gene: .
CDR3 length: 16
V gene: TRBV18
clone size: .
J gene: TRBJ1-5
CDR3 DNA: TGTGCCAGCTCACCTAACGATCTGTTGAGCAATCAGCCCCAGCATTTT
CDR3 protein: CASSPNDLLSNQPQHF

D gene: TRBD1
CDR3 length: 15
V gene: TRBV5-1
clone size: once
J gene: TRBJ1-2
CDR3 DNA: TGCGCCGGCAGCTTTGTGGGACAGGGGGCGGCCGGCTACACCTTC
CDR3 protein: CAGSFVGQGAAGYTF

D gene: TRBD1
CDR3 length: 16
V gene: TRBV18
clone size: .
J gene: TRBJ2-3
CDR3 DNA: TGTGCCAGCTCACCAACCGGACAGGGTCGCACAGATACGCAGTATTTT
CDR3 protein: CASSPTGQGRTDTQYF

D gene: TRBD1
CDR3 length: 14
V gene: TRBV7-2
clone size: .
J gene: TRBJ2-2
CDR3 DNA: TGTGCCAGCAGAAAATTGACAGGGACCGGGGAGCTGTTTTTT
CDR3 protein: CASRKLTGTGELFF

D gene: .
CDR3 length: 12
V gene: TRBV29-1
clone size: few
J gene: TRBJ1-2
CDR3 DNA: TGCAGCGTTGATGGGCTTCACTATGGCTACACCTTC
CDR3 protein: CSVDGLHYGYTF

D gene: .
CDR3 length: 13
V gene: TRBV18
clone size: few
J gene: TRBJ2-7
CDR3 DNA: TGTGCCAGCTCACCAATGGACGACTACGAGCAGTACTTC
CDR3 protein: CASSPMDDYEQYF

D gene: TRBD1
CDR3 length: 16
V gene: TRBV12-3/TRBV12-4
clone size: .
J gene: TRBJ1-4
CDR3 DNA: TGTGCCAGCAGTCACAGGGGGGTTGCAACTAATGAAAAACTGTTTTTT
CDR3 protein: CASSHRGVATNEKLFF

D gene: .
CDR3 length: 14
V gene: TRBV3-1
clone size: few
J gene: TRBJ1-2
CDR3 DNA: TGTGCCAGCAGCCAAGAGGGAATGAGGAATGGCTACACCTTC
CDR3 protein: CASSQEGMRNGYTF

D gene: .
CDR3 length: 16
V gene: TRBV18
clone size: .
J gene: TRBJ2-5
CDR3 DNA: TGTGCCAGCTCAATACTCGGGACGGGCCCTCAGGAGACCCAGTACTTC
CDR3 protein: CASSILGTGPQETQYF

D gene: TRBD2
CDR3 length: 15
V gene: TRBV6-5
clone size: many
J gene: TRBJ2-1
CDR3 DNA: TGTGCCAGCAGCTCAGTAGCGGGGCGATACAATGAGCAGTTCTTC
CDR3 protein: CASSSVAGRYNEQFF

D gene: .
CDR3 length: 13
V gene: TRBV6-2/TRBV6-3
clone size: many
J gene: TRBJ1-5
CDR3 DNA: TGTGCCAGCAGTTGGGAGGGGAGTCAGCCCCAGCATTTT
CDR3 protein: CASSWEGSQPQHF

D gene: TRBD2
CDR3 length: 17
V gene: TRBV6-5
clone size: few
J gene: TRBJ2-7
CDR3 DNA: TGTGCCAGCGGGTGGCTAGCGGGGGGAAAAAGCTCCTACGAGCAGTACTTC
CDR3 protein: CASGWLAGGKSSYEQYF

D gene: TRBD2
CDR3 length: 17
V gene: TRBV5-1
clone size: .
J gene: TRBJ2-1
CDR3 DNA: TGCGCCAGCAGCTCCCATCCCCCGGGACTAGAGCGCAATGAGCAGTTCTTC
CDR3 protein: CASSSHPPGLERNEQFF

D gene: TRBD2
CDR3 length: 16
V gene: TRBV5-1
clone size: .
J gene: TRBJ2-3
CDR3 DNA: TGCGCCAGTCGCCGCAGACTAGCGGGGTACACAGATACGCAGTATTTT
CDR3 protein: CASRRRLAGYTDTQYF

D gene: TRBD2
CDR3 length: 14
V gene: TRBV5-1
clone size: few
J gene: TRBJ2-1
CDR3 DNA: TGCGCCAGCAGCGCGTTGACTAGCGGGGGTGAGCAGTTCTTC
CDR3 protein: CASSALTSGGEQFF

D gene: TRBD2
CDR3 length: 16
V gene: TRBV5-4
clone size: .
J gene: TRBJ2-1
CDR3 DNA: TGTGCCAGCAGCCCCCCCGGGGGGGCCCCTTACAATGAGCAGTTCTTC
CDR3 protein: CASSPPGGAPYNEQFF

D gene: TRBD2
CDR3 length: 15
V gene: TRBV28
clone size: .
J gene: TRBJ2-2
CDR3 DNA: TGTGCCAGCAGTTTAAGGCTAGCGGGGGCCGGGGAGCTGTTTTTT
CDR3 protein: CASSLRLAGAGELFF

D gene: .
CDR3 length: 14
V gene: TRBV20-1
clone size: .
J gene: TRBJ1-6
CDR3 DNA: TGCAGTGCTAGGGAGAGGGGGATAAATTCACCCCTCCACTTT
CDR3 protein: CSARERGINSPLHF

D gene: TRBD2
CDR3 length: 17
V gene: TRBV5-1
clone size: .
J gene: TRBJ2-2
CDR3 DNA: TGCGCCAGCAGCTTCCTAGCGGGGGGTCTTAACACCGGGGAGCTGTTTTTT
CDR3 protein: CASSFLAGGLNTGELFF

D gene: .
CDR3 length: 14
V gene: TRBV28
clone size: few
J gene: TRBJ1-2
CDR3 DNA: TGTGCCAGCAGATGGGACAAGGCCCTCTATGGCTACACCTTC
CDR3 protein: CASRWDKALYGYTF

D gene: .
CDR3 length: 14
V gene: TRBV24-1
clone size: .
J gene: TRBJ2-3
CDR3 DNA: TGTGCCACCAGTGAACCCCTTAGGGGGGATACGCAGTATTTT
CDR3 protein: CATSEPLRGDTQYF